One TCR beta chain is described in this entry. As yet, its antigen is unknown. TCRdb's copy holds only in-frame clones and misses some; the assay was immunoSEQ multiplex PCR. The table includes around 50,000 clones, about four fifths detected once. This sample is part of a study of vaccination effects on CD4 cells after COVID-19. Across the study: ViraFEST used viral peptide pools to expand antigen-specific CD4+ T cells before sequencing. The median interval between the second dose and post-vaccine sampling was 72 days. Early and late post-vaccination samples came from a few convalescent patients.

This CDR3 is built from 18 residues. Following an approximately eleven-day culture, CD4+ T cells were purified. The person's infection with SARS-CoV-2, confirmed by PCR, took place between March and December 2020. Participants each got two BNT162b2 or mRNA-1273 vaccine doses. Broader study findings: Relatively few convalescent patients took part in the study, which had no early post-infection timepoints.

This material consisted of CD4+ T cells from PBMCs cultured without peptide, taken after COVID-19 vaccination. This clonotype was obtained from a human donor who had a prior SARS-CoV-2 infection. V usage is TRBV12-1 and J usage is TRBJ2-6. TRBV12-1 is deemed a pseudogene. The chain's CDR3 is CASSLRRDLSSGANVLTF. The DNA for the CDR3 is TGTGCCAGCAGCTTACGACGGGACCTGAGCTCTGGGGCCAACGTCCTGACTTTC.